Detailed here is one T cell receptor beta chain. The assay was immunoSEQ multiplex PCR, and TCRdb's table has in-frame clones only and misses some. The profile shows about 70,000 clones, around 81% of them singletons. The entry originates in a study of blood T cell repertoires in COVID-19. Study overall: PBMCs, B-cell-depleted T cells, or T cells provided the cDNA or gDNA that made up the material.

Sequences were obtained from peripheral blood. The clonotype comes from a woman in her seventies with acute or convalescent COVID-19.

The CDR3 DNA sequence: TGTGCCAGCTCACGCCCTAACAATGAGCAGTTCTTC. Amino acids: CASSRPNNEQFF. This rearrangement joins TRBV18 to TRBJ2-1; D is ambiguous. The CDR3 spans 12 residues. Germline V gene data show CDR1 as KGHSH and CDR2 as LQKENI. V lost 4 bases, J lost 5 bases, and 6 bases lay in between.